The clone carrying this T cell receptor beta chain was detected only a few times. Its antigen remains unknown. Compared with germline, one end of the junction differs, possibly owing to a read error. Study results and limitations: The larger cohort examined one V-J beta rearrangement, not whole repertoires. Tumor Tregs overlapped most with tumor, then blood, naive CD4+ cells.

Constant-region reverse primers amplified full-length variable regions, followed by semi-nested Nested Universal Primer A PCR. TCRdb redid the calling of the 5' RACE reads with MiXCR, one entry per CDR3 protein. The sample comprises 35,000 to 45,000 distinct CDR3 sequences, about a fifth of which are singletons, and roughly 4.5% rests with the top ten. Tregs were sorted as CD4+CD25+CD127-/low cells. The germline V gene has CDR1 SGDLS and CDR2 YYNGEE. CDR3 length: 14 residues. The sequence was obtained from a female donor with breast cancer. Input material: Tregs sorted from a lymph node. The chain carries TRBV9 and TRBJ1-4, with TRBD1 matching over 7 bases. CDR3 DNA sequence: TGTACCAGCAGCCCACAGGGGTTGAATGAAAAACTGTTTTTT. This sequence encodes CTSSPQGLNEKLFF.